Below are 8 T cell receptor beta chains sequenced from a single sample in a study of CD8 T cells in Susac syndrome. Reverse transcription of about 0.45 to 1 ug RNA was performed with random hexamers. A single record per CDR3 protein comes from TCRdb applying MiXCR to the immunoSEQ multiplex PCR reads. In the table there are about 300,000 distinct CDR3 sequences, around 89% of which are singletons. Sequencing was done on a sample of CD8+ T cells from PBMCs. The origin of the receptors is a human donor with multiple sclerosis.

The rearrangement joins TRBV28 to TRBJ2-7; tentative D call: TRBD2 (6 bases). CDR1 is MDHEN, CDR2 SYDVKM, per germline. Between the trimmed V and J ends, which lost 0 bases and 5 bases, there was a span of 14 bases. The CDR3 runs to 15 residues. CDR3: CASSLCFPGLDEQYF. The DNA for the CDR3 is TGTGCCAGCAGTTTATGCTTCCCGGGACTTGACGAGCAGTACTTC.

The CDR3 sequence is CASSPGTVMNTEAFF. Here the CDR3 DNA reads TGTGCCAGCAGCCCCGGGACAGTAATGAACACTGAAGCTTTCTTT. The V gene is TRBV7-6, the J gene TRBJ1-1; TRBD1 matches 7 bases. Unmatched junction bases numbered 6, after V lost 5 bases and J lost 0 bases. The CDR3 contains 15 residues. Germline CDR1 reads SGHVS; CDR2 reads FNYEAQ.

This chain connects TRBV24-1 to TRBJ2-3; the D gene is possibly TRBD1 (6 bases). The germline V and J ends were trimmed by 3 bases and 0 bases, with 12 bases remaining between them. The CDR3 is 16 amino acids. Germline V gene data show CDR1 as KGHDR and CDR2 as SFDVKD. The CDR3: CATSDGQGPSTDTQYF. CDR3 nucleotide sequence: TGTGCCACCAGTGATGGGCAGGGGCCTAGCACAGATACGCAGTATTTT.

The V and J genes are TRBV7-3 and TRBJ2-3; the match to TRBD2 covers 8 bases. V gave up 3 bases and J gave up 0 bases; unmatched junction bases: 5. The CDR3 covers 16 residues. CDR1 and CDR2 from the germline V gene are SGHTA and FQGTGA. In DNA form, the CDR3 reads TGTGCCAGCAGCTTGGGACTAGTCGCTAGCACAGATACGCAGTATTTT. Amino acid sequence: CASSLGLVASTDTQYF.

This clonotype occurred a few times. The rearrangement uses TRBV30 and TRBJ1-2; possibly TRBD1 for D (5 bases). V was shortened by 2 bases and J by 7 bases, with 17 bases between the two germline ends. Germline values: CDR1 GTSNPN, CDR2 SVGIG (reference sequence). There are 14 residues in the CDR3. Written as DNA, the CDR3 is TGTGCCTGGAGTTTTCTGGGCGGGGGTGGTGGCTACACCTTC. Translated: CAWSFLGGGGGYTF.

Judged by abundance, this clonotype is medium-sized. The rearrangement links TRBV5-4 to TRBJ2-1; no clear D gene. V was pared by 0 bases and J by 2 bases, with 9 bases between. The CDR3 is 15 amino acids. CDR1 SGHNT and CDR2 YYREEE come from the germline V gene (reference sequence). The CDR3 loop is CASSLGVETYNEQFF. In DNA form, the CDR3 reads TGTGCCAGCAGCTTGGGTGTCGAAACCTACAATGAGCAGTTCTTC.

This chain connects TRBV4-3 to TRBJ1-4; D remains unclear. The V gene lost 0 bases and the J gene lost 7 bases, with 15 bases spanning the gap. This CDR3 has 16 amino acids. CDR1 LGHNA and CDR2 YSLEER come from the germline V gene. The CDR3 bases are TGCGCCAGCAGCCAAGATATAGGGAGGGCGATTGAAAAACTGTTTTTT. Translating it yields CASSQDIGRAIEKLFF.

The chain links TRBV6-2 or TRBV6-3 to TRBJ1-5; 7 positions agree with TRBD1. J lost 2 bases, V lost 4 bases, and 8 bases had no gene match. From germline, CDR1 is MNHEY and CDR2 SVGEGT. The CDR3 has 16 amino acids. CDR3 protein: CASSSQGGIGNQPQHF. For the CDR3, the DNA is TGTGCCAGCAGTTCCCAAGGGGGCATCGGCAATCAGCCCCAGCATTTT.